This TCR beta chain was recorded in a study of long-term antiretroviral therapy in people with HIV. Note on this clone: The target antigen is unknown.

The length of the CDR3 is 16 residues. Trimming shortened V by 5 bases and J by 3 bases, and 19 bases separated the two germline ends. Germline V gives CDR1 MNHEY, CDR2 SMNVEV (reference sequence). The study, taken as a whole, reports: Controls exceeded HIV repertoires in CDR3 length range.

Investigators performed immunoSEQ version v3.0 at survey level. This table comes from immunoSEQ multiplex PCR, and its TCRdb copy is limited to in-frame clones, with some not included. There are around 28,000 clones in the sample; approximately 89% occur only once, and about 4.4% lies in the top ten. The clonotype was recovered from a man younger than 35 with HIV. The chain employs TRBV27 and TRBJ1-2; D might be TRBD1 (6 bases). Sequenced here: unsorted PBMCs, sampled 3.1 years after starting antiretroviral therapy. CDR3 sequence reads: CASSRTPQGRYYGYTF. CDR3 coding DNA: TGTGCCAGCAGTCGAACTCCTCAGGGGAGGTACTATGGCTACACCTTC.